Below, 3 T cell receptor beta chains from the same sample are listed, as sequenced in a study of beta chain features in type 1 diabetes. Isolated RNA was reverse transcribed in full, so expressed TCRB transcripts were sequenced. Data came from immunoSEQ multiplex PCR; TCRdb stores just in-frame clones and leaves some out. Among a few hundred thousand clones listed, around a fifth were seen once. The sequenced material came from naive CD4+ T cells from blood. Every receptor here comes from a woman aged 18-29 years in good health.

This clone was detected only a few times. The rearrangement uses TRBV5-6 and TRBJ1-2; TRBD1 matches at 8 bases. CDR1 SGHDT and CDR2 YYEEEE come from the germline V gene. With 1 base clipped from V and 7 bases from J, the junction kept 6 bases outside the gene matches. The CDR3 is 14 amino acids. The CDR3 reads CASSLRQGAGGYTF. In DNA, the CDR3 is TGTGCCAGCAGCTTGAGGCAGGGGGCTGGTGGCTACACCTTC. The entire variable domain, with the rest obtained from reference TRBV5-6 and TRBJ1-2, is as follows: DAGVTQSPTHLIKTRGQQVTLRCSPKSGHDTVSWYQQALGQGPQFIFQYYEEEERQRGNFPDRFSGHQFPNYSSELNVNALLLGDSALYLCASSLRQGAGGYTFGSGTRLTVV.

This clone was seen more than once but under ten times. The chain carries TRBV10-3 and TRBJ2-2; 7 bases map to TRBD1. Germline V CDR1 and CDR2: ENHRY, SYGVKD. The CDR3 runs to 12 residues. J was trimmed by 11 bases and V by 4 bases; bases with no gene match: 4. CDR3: CAISGGQSELFF. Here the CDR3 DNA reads TGTGCCATCAGTGGGGGACAGAGTGAGCTGTTTTTT.

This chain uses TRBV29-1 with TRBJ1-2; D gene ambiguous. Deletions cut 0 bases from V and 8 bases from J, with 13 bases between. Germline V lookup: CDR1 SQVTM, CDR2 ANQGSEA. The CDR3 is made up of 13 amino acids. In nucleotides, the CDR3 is TGCAGCGTTGAAGATCCCAGGTGGAAGGGCTACACCTTC. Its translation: CSVEDPRWKGYTF.